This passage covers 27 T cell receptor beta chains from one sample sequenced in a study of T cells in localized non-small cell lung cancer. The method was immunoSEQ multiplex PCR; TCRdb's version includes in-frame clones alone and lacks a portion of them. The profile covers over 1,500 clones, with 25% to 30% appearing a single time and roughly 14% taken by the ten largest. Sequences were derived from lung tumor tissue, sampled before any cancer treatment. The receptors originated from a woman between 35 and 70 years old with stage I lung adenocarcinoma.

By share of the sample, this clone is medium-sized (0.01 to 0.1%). As DNA, the CDR3 is TGCAGCGTCGCGGGACTAGCGGGGCTGAATGAGCAGTTCTTC. This sequence encodes CSVAGLAGLNEQFF. The chain links TRBV29-1 to TRBJ2-1; 13 bases match TRBD2. Looked up from germline, CDR1 is SQVTM and CDR2 is ANQGSEA. J gave up 7 bases and V 6 bases, and 6 bases lay outside the gene matches. The CDR3 contains 14 residues.

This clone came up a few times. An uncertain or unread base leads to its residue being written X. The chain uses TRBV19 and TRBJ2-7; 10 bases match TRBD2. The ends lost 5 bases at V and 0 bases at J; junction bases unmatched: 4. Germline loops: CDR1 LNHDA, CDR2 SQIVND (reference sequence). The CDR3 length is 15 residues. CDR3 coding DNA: TGTGCCAGTAGTMTAGCGGGAGGTCCCTCCTACGAGCAGTACTTC. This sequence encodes CASSXAGGPSYEQYF.

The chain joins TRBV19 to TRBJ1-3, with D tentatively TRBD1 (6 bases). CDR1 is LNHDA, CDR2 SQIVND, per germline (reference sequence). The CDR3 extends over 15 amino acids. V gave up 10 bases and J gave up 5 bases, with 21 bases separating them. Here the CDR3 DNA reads TGTGCCACCTCCCCGCAAACAGGGAGAAGAAACACCATATATTTT. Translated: CATSPQTGRRNTIYF. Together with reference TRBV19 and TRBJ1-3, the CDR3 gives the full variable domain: DGGITQSPKYLFRKEGQNVTLSCEQNLNHDAMYWYRQDPGQGLRLIYYSQIVNDFQKGDIAEGYSVSREKKESFPLTVTSAQKNPTAFYLCATSPQTGRRNTIYFGEGSWLTVV.

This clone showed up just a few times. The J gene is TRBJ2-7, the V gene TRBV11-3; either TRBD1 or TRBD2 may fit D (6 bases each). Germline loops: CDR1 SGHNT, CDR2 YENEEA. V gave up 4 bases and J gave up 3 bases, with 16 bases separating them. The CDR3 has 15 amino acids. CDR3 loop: CASSSLFGGGYEQYF. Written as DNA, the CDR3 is TGTGCCAGCAGCTCCCTGTTCGGAGGGGGCTACGAGCAGTACTTC.

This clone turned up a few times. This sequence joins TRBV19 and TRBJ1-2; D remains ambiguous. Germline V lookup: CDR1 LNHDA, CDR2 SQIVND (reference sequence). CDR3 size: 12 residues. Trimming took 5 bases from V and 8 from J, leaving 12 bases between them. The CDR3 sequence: CASSPNVGGYTF. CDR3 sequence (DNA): TGTGCCAGTAGTCCTAACGTCGGAGGCTACACCTTC. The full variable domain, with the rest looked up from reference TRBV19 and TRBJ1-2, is DGGITQSPKYLFRKEGQNVTLSCEQNLNHDAMYWYRQDPGQGLRLIYYSQIVNDFQKGDIAEGYSVSREKKESFPLTVTSAQKNPTAFYLCASSPNVGGYTFGSGTRLTVV.

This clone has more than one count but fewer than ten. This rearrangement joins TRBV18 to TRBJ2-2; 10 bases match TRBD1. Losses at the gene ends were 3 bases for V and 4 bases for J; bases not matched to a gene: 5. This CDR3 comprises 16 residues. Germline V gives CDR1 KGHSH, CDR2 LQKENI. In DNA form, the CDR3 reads TGTGCCAGCTCACCGGCGGGACAGGGGAGCACCGGGGAGCTGTTTTTT. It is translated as CASSPAGQGSTGELFF.

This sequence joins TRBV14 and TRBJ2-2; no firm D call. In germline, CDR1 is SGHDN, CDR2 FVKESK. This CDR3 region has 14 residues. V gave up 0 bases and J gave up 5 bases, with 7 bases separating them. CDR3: CASSQDLPTGELFF. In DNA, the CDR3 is TGTGCCAGCAGCCAAGATCTCCCGACCGGGGAGCTGTTTTTT.

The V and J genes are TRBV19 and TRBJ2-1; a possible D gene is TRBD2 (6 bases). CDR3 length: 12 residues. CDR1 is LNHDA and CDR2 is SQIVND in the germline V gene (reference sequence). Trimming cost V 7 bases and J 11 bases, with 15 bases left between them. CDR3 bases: TGTGCCAGTACCGGGACTTCAGAGAAGCAGTTCTTC. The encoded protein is CASTGTSEKQFF.

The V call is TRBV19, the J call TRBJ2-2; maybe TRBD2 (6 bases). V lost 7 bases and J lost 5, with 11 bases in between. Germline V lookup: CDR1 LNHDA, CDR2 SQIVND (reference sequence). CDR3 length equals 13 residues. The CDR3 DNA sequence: TGTGCCAGTAACATTCGGGGGACCGGGGAGCTGTTTTTT. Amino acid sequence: CASNIRGTGELFF.

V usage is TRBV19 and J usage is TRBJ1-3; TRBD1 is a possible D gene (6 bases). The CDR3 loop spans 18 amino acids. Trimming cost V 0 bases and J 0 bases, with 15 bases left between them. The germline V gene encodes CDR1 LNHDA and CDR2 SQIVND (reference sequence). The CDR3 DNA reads TGTGCCAGTAGTATAGATCGGCCTACAGGGTTCTCTGGAAACACCATATATTTT. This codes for CASSIDRPTGFSGNTIYF.

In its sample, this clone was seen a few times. As DNA, the CDR3 is TGTGCCAGCAGCCCGACCCGGGGACTTACCTCTGGGGCCAACGTCCTGACTTTC. Its protein is CASSPTRGLTSGANVLTF. The chain recombines TRBV11-3 with TRBJ2-6; possible D gene TRBD2, 6 bases. Germline loops: CDR1 SGHNT, CDR2 YENEEA. The CDR3 loop spans 18 amino acids. Trimming took off 5 bases at V and 0 bases at J, with 17 bases between the two ends.

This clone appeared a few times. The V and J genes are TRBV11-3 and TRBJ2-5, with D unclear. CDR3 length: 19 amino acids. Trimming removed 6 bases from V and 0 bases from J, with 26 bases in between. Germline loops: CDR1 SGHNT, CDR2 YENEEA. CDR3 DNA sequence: TGTGCCAGCAGGCCCGGATCCAGTAACTTCTTCCCCTACCAAGAGACCCAGTACTTC. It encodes CASRPGSSNFFPYQETQYF.

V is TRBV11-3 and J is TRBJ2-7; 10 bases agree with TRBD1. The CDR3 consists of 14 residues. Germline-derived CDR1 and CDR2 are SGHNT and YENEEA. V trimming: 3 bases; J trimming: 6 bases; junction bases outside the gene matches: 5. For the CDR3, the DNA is TGTGCCAGCAGCTTGGGGACAGGGGTTAGCGAGCAGTACTTC. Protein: CASSLGTGVSEQYF.

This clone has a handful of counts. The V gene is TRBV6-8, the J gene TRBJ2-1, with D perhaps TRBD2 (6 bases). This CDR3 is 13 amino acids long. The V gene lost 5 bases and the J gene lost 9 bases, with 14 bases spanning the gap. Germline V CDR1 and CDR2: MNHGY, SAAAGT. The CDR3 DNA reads TGTGCCAGCAGTCAGATACTAGCCGCTGAGCAGTTCTTC. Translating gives CASSQILAAEQFF.

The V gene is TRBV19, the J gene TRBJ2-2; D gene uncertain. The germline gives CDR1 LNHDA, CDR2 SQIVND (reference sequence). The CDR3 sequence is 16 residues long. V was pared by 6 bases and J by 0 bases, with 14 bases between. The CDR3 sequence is CASSMDPGPNTGELFF. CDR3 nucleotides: TGTGCCAGTAGCATGGATCCAGGACCGAACACCGGGGAGCTGTTTTTT.

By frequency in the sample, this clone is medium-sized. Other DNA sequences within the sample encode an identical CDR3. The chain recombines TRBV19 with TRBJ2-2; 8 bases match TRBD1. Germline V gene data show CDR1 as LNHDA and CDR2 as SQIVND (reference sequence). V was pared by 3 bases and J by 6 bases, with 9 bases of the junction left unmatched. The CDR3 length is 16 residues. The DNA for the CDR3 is TGTGCCAGTAGTATGGGTCGGGGCAGGGGGCCCGGGGAGCTGTTTTTT. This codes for CASSMGRGRGPGELFF. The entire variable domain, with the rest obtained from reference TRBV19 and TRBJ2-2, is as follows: DGGITQSPKYLFRKEGQNVTLSCEQNLNHDAMYWYRQDPGQGLRLIYYSQIVNDFQKGDIAEGYSVSREKKESFPLTVTSAQKNPTAFYLCASSMGRGRGPGELFFGEGSRLTVL.

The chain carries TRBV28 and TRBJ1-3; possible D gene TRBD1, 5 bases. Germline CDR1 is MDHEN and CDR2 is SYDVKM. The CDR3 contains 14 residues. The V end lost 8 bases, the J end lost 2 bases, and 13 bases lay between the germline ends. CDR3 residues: CASLRGGAGNTIYF. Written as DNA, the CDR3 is TGTGCCAGCCTTCGGGGGGGTGCTGGAAACACCATATATTTT.

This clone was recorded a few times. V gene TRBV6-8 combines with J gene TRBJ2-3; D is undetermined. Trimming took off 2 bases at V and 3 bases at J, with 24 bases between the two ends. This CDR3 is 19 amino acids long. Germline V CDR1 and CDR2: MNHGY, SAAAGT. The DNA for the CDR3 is TGTGCCAGCAGTTACCCTATCCCTCCGAGGTCCTTTATGACAGATACGCAGTATTTT. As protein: CASSYPIPPRSFMTDTQYF.

The CDR3: CASSFASGYEQYF. The DNA for the CDR3 is TGTGCCAGCAGCTTCGCTAGCGGATACGAGCAGTACTTC. This chain connects TRBV7-1 to TRBJ2-7, with 7 nucleotides matching TRBD2. TRBV7-1 is marked as an open reading frame, function uncertain. This CDR3 has 13 residues. The trim removed 4 bases at V and 4 bases at J, leaving 4 bases unmatched.

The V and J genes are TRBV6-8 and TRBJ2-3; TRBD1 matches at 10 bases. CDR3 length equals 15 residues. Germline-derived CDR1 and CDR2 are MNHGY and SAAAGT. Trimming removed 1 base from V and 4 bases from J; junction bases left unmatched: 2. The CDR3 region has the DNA TGTGCCAGCAGTTACTTCGACAGGGGGCCAGATACGCAGTATTTT. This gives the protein CASSYFDRGPDTQYF.

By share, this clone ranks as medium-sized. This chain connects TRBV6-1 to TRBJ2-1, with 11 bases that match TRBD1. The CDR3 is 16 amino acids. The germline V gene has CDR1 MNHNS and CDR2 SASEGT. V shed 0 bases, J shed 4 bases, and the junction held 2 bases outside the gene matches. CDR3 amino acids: CASSEAGTGGYNEQFF. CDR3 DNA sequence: TGTGCCAGCAGTGAAGCCGGGACAGGGGGATACAATGAGCAGTTCTTC.

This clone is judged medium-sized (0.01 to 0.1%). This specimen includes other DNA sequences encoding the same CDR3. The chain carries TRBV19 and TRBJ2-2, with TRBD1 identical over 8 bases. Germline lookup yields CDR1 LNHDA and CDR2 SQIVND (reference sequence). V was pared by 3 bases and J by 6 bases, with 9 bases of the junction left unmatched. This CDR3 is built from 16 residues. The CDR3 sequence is CASSMGRGRGPGELFF. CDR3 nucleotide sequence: TGTGCCAGTAGTATGGGGCGGGGCAGGGGGCCCGGGGAGCTGTTTTTT.

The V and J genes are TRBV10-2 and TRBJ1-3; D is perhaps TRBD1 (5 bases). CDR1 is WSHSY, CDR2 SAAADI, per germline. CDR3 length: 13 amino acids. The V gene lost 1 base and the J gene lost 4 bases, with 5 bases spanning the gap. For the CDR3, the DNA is TGCGCCAGCAGTGAGTGGACAGGAAACACCATATATTTT. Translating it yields CASSEWTGNTIYF.

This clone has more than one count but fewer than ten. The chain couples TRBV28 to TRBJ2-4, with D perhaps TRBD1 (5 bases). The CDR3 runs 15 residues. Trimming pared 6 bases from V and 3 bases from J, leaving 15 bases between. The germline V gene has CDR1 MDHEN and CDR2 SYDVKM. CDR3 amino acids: CASSPPGQGKNIQYF. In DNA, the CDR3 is TGTGCCAGCAGCCCGCCCGGCCAGGGCAAAAACATTCAGTACTTC.

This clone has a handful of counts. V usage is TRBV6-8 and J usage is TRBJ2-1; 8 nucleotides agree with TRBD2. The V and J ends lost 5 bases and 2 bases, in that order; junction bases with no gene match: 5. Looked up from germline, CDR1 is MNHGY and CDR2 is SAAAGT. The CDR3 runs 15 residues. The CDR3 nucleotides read TGTGCCAGCAGTCTTATCGGGAGGGCCTACAATGAGCAGTTCTTC. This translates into CASSLIGRAYNEQFF.

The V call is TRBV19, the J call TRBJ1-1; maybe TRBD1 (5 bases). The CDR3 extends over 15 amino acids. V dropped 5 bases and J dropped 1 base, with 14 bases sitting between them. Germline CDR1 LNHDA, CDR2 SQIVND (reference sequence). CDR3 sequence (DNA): TGTGCCAGTAGTCCGTCGGGACTGACGAACACTGAAGCTTTCTTT. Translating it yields CASSPSGLTNTEAFF. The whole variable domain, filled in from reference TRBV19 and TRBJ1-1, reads DGGITQSPKYLFRKEGQNVTLSCEQNLNHDAMYWYRQDPGQGLRLIYYSQIVNDFQKGDIAEGYSVSREKKESFPLTVTSAQKNPTAFYLCASSPSGLTNTEAFFGQGTRLTVV.

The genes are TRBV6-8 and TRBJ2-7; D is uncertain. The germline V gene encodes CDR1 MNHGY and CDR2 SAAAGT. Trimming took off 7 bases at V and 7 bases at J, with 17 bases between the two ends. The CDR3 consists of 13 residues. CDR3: CASTSARTGEQYF. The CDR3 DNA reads TGTGCCAGCACCTCAGCCCGTACGGGTGAGCAGTACTTC.